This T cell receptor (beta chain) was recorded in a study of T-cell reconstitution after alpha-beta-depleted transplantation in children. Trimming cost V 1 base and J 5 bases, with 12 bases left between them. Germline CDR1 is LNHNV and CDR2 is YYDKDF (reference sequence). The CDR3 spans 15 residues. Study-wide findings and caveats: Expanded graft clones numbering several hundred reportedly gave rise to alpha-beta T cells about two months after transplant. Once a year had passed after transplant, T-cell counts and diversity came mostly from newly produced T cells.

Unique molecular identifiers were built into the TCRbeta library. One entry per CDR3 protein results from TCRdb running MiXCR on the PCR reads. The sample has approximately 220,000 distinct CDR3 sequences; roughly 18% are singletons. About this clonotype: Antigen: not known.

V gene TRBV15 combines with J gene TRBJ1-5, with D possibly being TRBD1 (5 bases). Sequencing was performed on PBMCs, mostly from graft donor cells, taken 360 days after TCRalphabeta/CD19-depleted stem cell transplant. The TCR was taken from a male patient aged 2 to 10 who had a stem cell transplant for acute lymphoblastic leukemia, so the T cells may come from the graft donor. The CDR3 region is CATSRAGLGDQPQHF. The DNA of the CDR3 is TGTGCCACCAGCAGAGCGGGGCTTGGGGATCAGCCCCAGCATTTT.